The 14 T cell receptor beta chains presented below share a single source sample, sequenced in a study of blood T cell repertoires in COVID-19. Method: immunoSEQ multiplex PCR; TCRdb's copy keeps in-frame clones and lacks some. Altogether 50,000 to 65,000 clones are present, around 88% being singletons, with the ten largest covering 6.3%. The sequenced sample was peripheral blood. Receptors originate from a human donor in a cohort sampled during active COVID-19.

This clone is a singleton in its sample. The rearrangement uses TRBV4-2 and TRBJ1-6; 9 positions agree with TRBD1. CDR1 and CDR2 (germline): LGHNA, YNFKEQ. The trim removed 4 bases at V and 12 bases at J, leaving 1 base unmatched. CDR3 length equals 12 residues. The CDR3 here is CASSPDRGPLHF. Here the CDR3 DNA reads TGTGCCAGCAGCCCGGACAGGGGACCCCTCCACTTT.

The chain uses TRBV5-1 and TRBJ2-7; D might be TRBD2 (6 bases). This CDR3 spans 18 amino acids. Germline V gene data show CDR1 as SGHRS and CDR2 as YFSETQ. V gave up 3 bases and J gave up 0 bases, with 22 bases separating them. The CDR3 sequence: CASSSGPMWDSSSYEQYF. CDR3 in DNA: TGCGCCAGCAGCTCAGGGCCGATGTGGGACTCCAGCTCCTACGAGCAGTACTTC.

In DNA form, the CDR3 reads TGTGCCACCAGTGACCCCGCTAGCGGGGGGGAGACCCAGTACTTC. Residues: CATSDPASGGETQYF. The chain links TRBV24-1 to TRBJ2-5; the match to TRBD2 covers 11 bases. CDR1 and CDR2 from the germline V gene are KGHDR and SFDVKD. V gave up 4 bases and J gave up 5 bases; unmatched junction bases: 5. The CDR3 contains 15 residues.

The sample holds many counts of this clone. The chain uses TRBV19 and TRBJ1-1; D is unresolved. CDR3 length: 16 amino acids. The V gene's germline CDR1 is LNHDA and CDR2 SQIVND (reference sequence). The V end lost 3 bases, the J end lost 3 bases, and 17 bases lay between the germline ends. The chain's CDR3 is CASSIYPRGRDTEAFF. CDR3 coding DNA: TGTGCCAGTAGTATTTACCCCCGCGGGCGGGACACTGAAGCTTTCTTT. Looking up the rest from reference TRBV19 and TRBJ1-1 gives the full variable domain: DGGITQSPKYLFRKEGQNVTLSCEQNLNHDAMYWYRQDPGQGLRLIYYSQIVNDFQKGDIAEGYSVSREKKESFPLTVTSAQKNPTAFYLCASSIYPRGRDTEAFFGQGTRLTVV.

There are a few counts of this clone. The chain links TRBV4-1 to TRBJ1-5; possible D gene TRBD1, 6 bases. CDR1 is MGHRA, CDR2 YSYEKL, per germline. V was pared by 4 bases and J by 2 bases, with 24 bases between. CDR3 length: 19 residues. The CDR3 sequence is CASSPSTGQGTVGNQPQHF. The DNA for the CDR3 is TGCGCCAGCAGCCCCTCCACCGGGCAGGGGACGGTAGGCAATCAGCCCCAGCATTTT.

This chain connects TRBV18 to TRBJ1-6, with D possibly matching TRBD1 (6 bases). Germline CDR1 KGHSH, CDR2 LQKENI. Trimming stripped 6 bases from V and 5 bases from J, with 17 bases between. The CDR3 runs 16 residues. This CDR3 is CASSVTLAGDNSPLHF. DNA for the CDR3: TGTGCCAGCTCCGTCACATTGGCAGGGGATAATTCACCCCTCCACTTT.

CDR3: CASKGALSSGANVLTF. The CDR3 nucleotides are TGTGCCAGCAAGGGGGCCCTGAGCTCTGGGGCCAACGTCCTGACTTTC. The rearrangement joins TRBV2 to TRBJ2-6; 7 bases fit TRBD1. The CDR3 extends over 16 amino acids. V dropped 7 bases and J dropped 0; count of bases not matched to a gene: 6. Germline V gene data show CDR1 as SNHLY and CDR2 as FYNNEI. Supplemented by reference TRBV2 and TRBJ2-6, the full variable domain reads EPEVTQTPSHQVTQMGQEVILRCVPISNHLYFYWYRQILGQKVEFLVSFYNNEISEKSEIFDDQFSVERPDGSNFTLKIRSTKLEDSAMYFCASKGALSSGANVLTFGAGSRLTVL.

The rearrangement links TRBV5-1 to TRBJ2-7; D possibly corresponds to TRBD1 (7 bases). The length of the CDR3 is 15 residues. Germline lookup yields CDR1 SGHRS and CDR2 YFSETQ. V lost 3 bases and J lost 0, with 13 bases in between. The CDR3 coding sequence is TGCGCCAGCAGCTCTGGACAGGAGGGCTCCTACGAGCAGTACTTC. Translated: CASSSGQEGSYEQYF.

This chain links TRBV13 with TRBJ2-1; 7 nucleotides line up with TRBD1. The CDR3 totals 16 residues. V was pared by 4 bases and J by 5 bases, with 11 bases of the junction left unmatched. Germline V gene data show CDR1 as PRHDT and CDR2 as FYEKMQ (reference sequence). This CDR3 is CASSSYYRGRDNEQFF. The CDR3 coding sequence is TGTGCCAGCAGCTCGTACTACAGGGGACGGGACAATGAGCAGTTCTTC. The whole variable domain, filled in from reference TRBV13 and TRBJ2-1, reads AAGVIQSPRHLIKEKRETATLKCYPIPRHDTVYWYQQGPGQDPQFLISFYEKMQSDKGSIPDRFSAQQFSDYHSELNMSSLELGDSALYFCASSSYYRGRDNEQFFGPGTRLTVL.

The rearrangement links TRBV10-3 to TRBJ2-7; D gene ambiguous. Per the germline V gene, CDR1 is ENHRY and CDR2 is SYGVKD. The CDR3 covers 13 residues. The ends were cut back, 10 bases at V and 0 bases at J, with 13 bases in the middle. The DNA of the CDR3 is TGTGCCACGCACGACAAAACCTCCTACGAGCAGTACTTC. Translation gives CATHDKTSYEQYF.

This chain joins TRBV6-1 and TRBJ1-2; D may be TRBD1 (5 bases). Looked up from germline, CDR1 is MNHNS and CDR2 is SASEGT. V was cut by 0 bases and J by 2 bases, with 7 bases left in between. The CDR3 spans 14 residues. The CDR3 is CASSEARTNYGYTF. In DNA, the CDR3 is TGTGCCAGCAGTGAAGCGCGGACAAACTATGGCTACACCTTC.

The rearrangement links TRBV10-3 to TRBJ1-1, with unresolved D. The CDR3 runs to 14 residues. The germline CDR1 and CDR2 sequences are ENHRY and SYGVKD. V lost 0 bases and J 5 bases, leaving 10 bases between the germline ends. CDR3 DNA: TGTGCCATCAGTGAGTCAAGCGTCGTGACTGAAGCTTTCTTT. Protein product: CAISESSVVTEAFF.

The rearrangement uses TRBV9 and TRBJ2-3; TRBD1 matches 9 bases. V gave up 0 bases and J gave up 1 base; unmatched junction bases: 0. This CDR3 has 15 residues. Germline CDR1 SGDLS, CDR2 YYNGEE. The CDR3 protein is CASSVGTGGTDTQYF. CDR3 nucleotides: TGTGCCAGCAGCGTAGGGACAGGGGGCACAGATACGCAGTATTTT.

This clone was detected a few times. The rearrangement joins TRBV4-1 to TRBJ2-5; TRBD1 matches 8 bases. Per germline, CDR1 MGHRA and CDR2 YSYEKL. With 2 bases clipped from V and 5 bases from J, the junction kept 10 bases outside the gene matches. The CDR3 runs 16 residues. The CDR3 protein is CASSQTAAGGAETQYF. As DNA, the CDR3 is TGCGCCAGCAGCCAAACCGCCGCAGGGGGCGCGGAGACCCAGTACTTC.